The clone carrying this T cell receptor beta chain was counted only a few times. These data come from a study of sequential checkpoint blockade in melanoma. On the study more broadly: First-line arms were nivolumab then ipilimumab, or the reverse, randomized 1:1. Each arm's sequence ended with maintenance nivolumab. TCRβ was sequenced from DNA of 90 to 95 pretreatment tumors. Under 25 patients had matched tumor biopsies before treatment and at week 13 after nivolumab or ipilimumab alone.

Treatment defined: randomized to nivolumab then ipilimumab (arm A) or the reverse (arm B). The table came from immunoSEQ multiplex PCR; TCRdb's copy has only in-frame clones and leaves some out. The table has a few thousand clones, around a fifth seen once. The CDR3 has 14 residues. V was pared by 5 bases and J by 2 bases, with 10 bases between. The germline gives CDR1 MNHGY, CDR2 SAAAGT. This chain uses TRBV6-8 with TRBJ1-5; a possible D gene is TRBD1 (6 bases). The receptor was isolated from a human patient with melanoma. Some clones in this sample may be carry-over from other donors' samples. The specimen was tumor tissue (inferred from file names), collected from a patient given nivolumab and ipilimumab in sequence. The CDR3 nucleotides are TGTGCCAGCAGTGGGGGACACGGCAATCAGCCCCAGCATTTT. This gives the protein CASSGGHGNQPQHF.